These T cell receptor beta chains were read from a single sample in a study of T cell repertoires in cytomegalovirus infection. Their antigens remain unidentified. TCRdb fed the reads into MiXCR, producing one record per CDR3 protein. The sample shows hundreds of thousands of distinct CDR3 sequences, approximately 30% of them seen only once. Sequencing was performed on cultured CD8+ T cells from PBMCs, taken from culture after CMV antigen stimulation. These receptors all stem from a human donor in good health (CMV status not recorded). Some clones in this sample may be carry-over from other donors' samples. The CDR3 runs from the conserved cysteine through the conserved F or W. The order of the fields is clone size, J gene, V gene, D gene, CDR3 protein, CDR3 DNA. D genes are given only for firm matches. Clone size is not always given. Where it is, it says once, few, many or a class for expanded clones.

>many|TRBJ1-1|TRBV7-6|NA
CASSLDVGATEAFF
TGTGCCAGCAGCTTAGATGTAGGGGCCACTGAAGCTTTCTTT
>NA|TRBJ2-2|TRBV7-9|NA
CASSLGTIGELFF
TGTGCCAGCAGCTTAGGGACCATCGGGGAGCTGTTTTTT
>NA|TRBJ1-4|TRBV28|NA
CAGSLREVVEKLFF
TGTGCCGGCAGTTTAAGGGAGGTGGTTGAAAAACTGTTTTTT
>NA|TRBJ1-2|TRBV29-1|NA
CSVAGIDYGYTF
TGCAGCGTTGCAGGGATCGACTATGGCTACACCTTC
>few|TRBJ1-4|TRBV7-9|TRBD1
CASSQDRVTEKLFF
TGTGCCAGCAGCCAGGACAGGGTAACTGAAAAACTGTTTTTT
>few|TRBJ2-1|TRBV7-6|NA
CASSFDPRVGRDNEQFF
TGTGCCAGCAGCTTCGACCCCAGGGTTGGACGCGACAATGAGCAGTTCTTC
>many|TRBJ2-3|TRBV12-3/TRBV12-4|TRBD2
CASTPRTSGTDTQYF
TGTGCCAGCACCCCAAGGACTAGCGGCACAGATACGCAGTATTTT
>many|TRBJ2-2|TRBV7-2|TRBD2
CASSLPGGPVWGTGELFF
TGTGCCAGCAGCTTACCGGGGGGGCCGGTATGGGGTACCGGGGAGCTGTTTTTT
>NA|TRBJ2-5|TRBV19|NA
CASSISGQWDQETQYF
TGTGCCAGTAGTATATCCGGACAGTGGGACCAAGAGACCCAGTACTTC
>few|TRBJ1-6|TRBV11-1|NA
CASSRNRANSPLHF
TGTGCCAGCAGCCGAAACAGGGCGAATTCACCCCTCCACTTT
>NA|TRBJ2-7|TRBV5-1|NA
CASSDGQPPTYEQYF
TGCGCCAGCAGCGACGGACAGCCACCCACCTACGAGCAGTACTTC
>few|TRBJ2-5|TRBV6-2/TRBV6-3|NA
CASRVSRTQYF
TGTGCCAGCCGGGTGTCACGGACCCAGTACTTC
>NA|TRBJ1-2|TRBV6-5|TRBD1
CASSYSSDRGNGYTF
TGTGCCAGCAGTTACTCTTCCGACAGGGGGAATGGCTACACCTTC
>many|TRBJ1-3|TRBV11-2|NA
CASRLRPRGPISGNTIYF
TGTGCCAGCAGACTCAGGCCGCGGGGCCCGATCTCTGGAAACACCATATATTTT
>NA|TRBJ1-1|TRBV19|NA
CATRTKNTEAFF
TGTGCCACCCGGACCAAGAACACTGAAGCTTTCTTT
>NA|TRBJ1-6|TRBV6-1|NA
CASSEASVGPNSPLHF
TGTGCCAGCAGTGAAGCGTCCGTCGGGCCTAATTCACCCCTCCACTTT
>NA|TRBJ1-1|TRBV12-3/TRBV12-4|TRBD1
CASLQGVLNTEAFF
TGTGCCAGCCTTCAGGGGGTCTTGAACACTGAAGCTTTCTTT
>NA|TRBJ2-5|TRBV12-3/TRBV12-4|NA
CASSFSYGSETQYF
TGTGCCAGCAGTTTCTCTTACGGGTCGGAGACCCAGTACTTC
>NA|TRBJ2-7|TRBV9|TRBD1
CASSNDRGPYEQYF
TGTGCCAGCAGCAATGACAGGGGGCCCTACGAGCAGTACTTC
>few|TRBJ2-1|TRBV6-5|NA
CASSYLGKGGKDNEQFF
TGTGCCAGCAGTTACCTGGGAAAAGGAGGGAAGGACAATGAGCAGTTCTTC
>few|TRBJ1-1|TRBV6-6|NA
CASSEGEMNTEAFF
TGTGCCAGCAGTGAGGGGGAAATGAACACTGAAGCTTTCTTT
>NA|TRBJ2-4|TRBV27|NA
CASSPSWGAKNIQYF
TGTGCCAGCAGTCCCAGTTGGGGAGCCAAAAACATTCAGTACTTC
>NA|TRBJ2-5|TRBV20-1|NA
CSVTPDFIFGETQYF
TGCAGTGTGACACCGGACTTCATCTTTGGGGAGACCCAGTACTTC
>NA|TRBJ1-1|TRBV5-6|NA
CASSFGSSAEAFF
TGTGCCAGCAGCTTTGGGTCGTCCGCTGAAGCTTTCTTT
>few|TRBJ1-2|TRBV7-8|NA
CASSLEVGAILMSGYTF
TGTGCCAGCAGCTTAGAAGTAGGGGCTATATTAATGTCTGGCTACACCTTC
>NA|TRBJ2-2|TRBV4-1|TRBD2
CASSPGDYAGTGELFF
TGCGCCAGCAGCCCGGGGGACTATGCGGGCACCGGGGAGCTGTTTTTT
>few|TRBJ2-3|TRBV7-6|NA
CASSAVNGGADTQYF
TGTGCCAGCAGCGCAGTAAACGGCGGCGCAGATACGCAGTATTTT
>NA|TRBJ1-6|TRBV4-3|TRBD1
CASSQADRNSPLHF
TGCGCCAGCAGCCAAGCGGACAGGAATTCACCCCTCCACTTT
>NA|TRBJ1-5|TRBV28|NA
CASRQRQSQHF
TGTGCCAGCAGACAAAGACAATCCCAGCATTTT
>NA|TRBJ2-1|TRBV27|NA
CASSALGNEQFF
TGTGCCAGCAGTGCCCTAGGTAATGAGCAGTTCTTC
>NA|TRBJ1-1|TRBV14|NA
CASSQGTWRNTEAFF
TGTGCCAGCAGCCAGGGGACATGGCGGAACACTGAAGCTTTCTTT
>once|TRBJ2-1|TRBV7-6|TRBD2
CASSLTGLANHEQFF
TGTGCCAGCAGCTTAACGGGACTAGCGAATCATGAGCAGTTCTTC
>few|TRBJ1-5|TRBV28|NA
CASSPHAGDGPYQPQHF
TGTGCCAGCAGTCCCCACGCTGGGGACGGCCCCTATCAGCCCCAGCATTTT
>NA|TRBJ2-7|TRBV29-1|NA
CSVEQGAYEQYF
TGCAGCGTTGAACAGGGTGCCTACGAGCAGTACTTC
>many|TRBJ1-1|TRBV7-8|NA
CASSLAKGSWSTEAFF
TGTGCCAGCAGCTTAGCCAAGGGGAGCTGGTCGACTGAAGCTTTCTTT